This TCR beta chain was documented in a study of blood T cell repertoires in COVID-19. Participants, 18 to 89 years old, spanned around 25 US areas. Assignment of participants to cohorts was predicated upon participant-reported clinical history. How the authors handled the data: Nucleated cell number was recorded as an estimate derived from reference gene primer amplification. The protocol was immunoSEQ multiplex PCR, while the TCRdb copy is restricted to in-frame clones and leaves out a portion. The DNA gave D and trimming, while V, J and clone size come from that table. Here the sample spans approximately 490,000 clones, approximately 90% being singletons. Per the germline V gene, CDR1 is SGHDT and CDR2 is YYEEEE. The V gene end was trimmed by 4 bases and the J gene end by 2 bases; junction bases not matched to a gene: 5. CDR3 length: 14 amino acids.

This TCR was sampled from a woman aged 60-70 years who had recovered from COVID-19. The material sequenced was PBMCs or T cells enriched from blood (not recorded which). V usage is TRBV5-6 and J usage is TRBJ2-7; 8 bases align to TRBD1. CDR3 amino acids: CASSTGQGPYEQYF. CDR3 nucleotide sequence: TGTGCCAGCAGCACCGGACAGGGACCCTACGAGCAGTACTTC.